This T cell receptor beta chain comes out of a study of circulating and synovial CD4+ cells in juvenile arthritis. Patients with active juvenile idiopathic arthritis donated these samples. As to this clone: What it recognizes is unknown.

Germline CDR1 MGHRA, CDR2 YSYEKL. The CDR3 loop spans 17 amino acids. Between the trimmed V and J ends, which lost 2 bases and 4 bases, there was a span of 17 bases. Overall study results and limits: Bulk blood CD4 samples held at least an order of magnitude more or fewer genomes than CPL. Vbeta family usage analysis did not detect the pathogenic-like versus bulk difference. Compared with bulk blood, circulating pathogenic-like lymphocytes shared substantially more CDR3 sequences with synovial T cells.

Measured with immunoSEQ multiplex PCR; TCRdb has only the in-frame clones, and not every one. The sample lists about 33,000 clones; about 95% were seen once. The chain joins TRBV4-1 to TRBJ2-2, with D perhaps TRBD2 (5 bases). This sequence was found in a human donor with juvenile idiopathic arthritis. Sequencing was carried out using CD4+ T cells from blood. The CDR3 DNA sequence: TGCGCCAGCAGCCAACCTGTAGGGCGGGCGGTCACCGGGGAGCTGTTTTTT. Encoded protein: CASSQPVGRAVTGELFF.